This T cell receptor (beta chain) was identified in a study of blood T cell repertoires in COVID-19. Study as a whole: Researchers got acute and convalescent COVID-19 samples from the United States, Italy and Spain. PBMCs, B-cell-depleted T cells, or T cells were the source of the cDNA or gDNA that made up the material.

Authors' methods: Amplified reference gene primers provided the basis for estimating nucleated cell counts. The table came from immunoSEQ multiplex PCR; TCRdb's copy has only in-frame clones and leaves some out. V and J calls and clone size are copied from that table; D and trimming were computed from the DNA. The data contain fewer than 55,000 clones, about 86% of them seen just once; the ten biggest clones take up about 22%. This CDR3 spans 15 amino acids. Germline assignment: CDR1 ENHRY and CDR2 SYGVKD. V shed 5 bases and J 7 bases; nucleotides not matched to a gene: 9. Sequencing was performed on peripheral blood. This sequence was found in a woman over 75 with COVID-19, enrolled during active disease. The chain employs TRBV10-3 and TRBJ2-7; 12 bases fit TRBD1. The CDR3 DNA is TGTGCCATCAGTACCGGGACAGGGGGCGCGGGGGAGCAGTACTTC. Translation: CAISTGTGGAGEQYF.